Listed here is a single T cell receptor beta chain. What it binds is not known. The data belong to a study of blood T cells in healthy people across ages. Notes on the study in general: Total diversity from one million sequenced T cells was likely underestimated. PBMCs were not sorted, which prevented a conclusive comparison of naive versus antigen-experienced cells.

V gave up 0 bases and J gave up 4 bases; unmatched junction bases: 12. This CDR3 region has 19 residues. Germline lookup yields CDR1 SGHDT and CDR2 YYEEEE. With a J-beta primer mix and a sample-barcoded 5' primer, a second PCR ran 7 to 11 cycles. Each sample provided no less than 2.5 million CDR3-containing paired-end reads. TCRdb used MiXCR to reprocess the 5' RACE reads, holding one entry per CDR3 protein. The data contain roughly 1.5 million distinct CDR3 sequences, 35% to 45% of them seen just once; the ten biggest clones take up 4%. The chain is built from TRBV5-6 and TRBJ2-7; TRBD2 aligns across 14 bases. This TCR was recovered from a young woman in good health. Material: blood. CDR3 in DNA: TGTGCCAGCAGCTTGGTGGGACTAGCGGGAGCTCGACGCACTTACGAGCAGTACTTC. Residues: CASSLVGLAGARRTYEQYF.